This T cell receptor (beta chain) was documented in a study of molecular identifiers for immune sequencing clone quantification. There are 13 residues in the CDR3. The trim removed 7 bases at V and 0 bases at J, leaving 2 bases unmatched. Germline V gives CDR1 MNHEY, CDR2 SMNVEV (reference sequence). One entry per CDR3 protein, called by TCRdb with MiXCR from the PCR reads. The sample yields about 63,000 distinct CDR3 sequences, under 20% seen once. Many counts were recorded for this clonotype. Sorting isolated naive CD8 T cells as CD8+CD4-CCR7+CD45RA+ events. The sequence was collected from a human donor in good health. Some libraries in this study had Jurkat cell RNA spiked in. The sample comprised naive CD8+ T cells from blood, with Jurkat cell RNA spiked in. The subset is: FACS-sorted CD8+CD4-CCR7+CD45RA+ naive T cells. V is TRBV27 and J is TRBJ2-5; the match to TRBD2 covers 7 bases. The CDR3, as DNA: TGTGCCAGCACCGGGGGGTACCAAGAGACCCAGTACTTC. As protein: CASTGGYQETQYF.